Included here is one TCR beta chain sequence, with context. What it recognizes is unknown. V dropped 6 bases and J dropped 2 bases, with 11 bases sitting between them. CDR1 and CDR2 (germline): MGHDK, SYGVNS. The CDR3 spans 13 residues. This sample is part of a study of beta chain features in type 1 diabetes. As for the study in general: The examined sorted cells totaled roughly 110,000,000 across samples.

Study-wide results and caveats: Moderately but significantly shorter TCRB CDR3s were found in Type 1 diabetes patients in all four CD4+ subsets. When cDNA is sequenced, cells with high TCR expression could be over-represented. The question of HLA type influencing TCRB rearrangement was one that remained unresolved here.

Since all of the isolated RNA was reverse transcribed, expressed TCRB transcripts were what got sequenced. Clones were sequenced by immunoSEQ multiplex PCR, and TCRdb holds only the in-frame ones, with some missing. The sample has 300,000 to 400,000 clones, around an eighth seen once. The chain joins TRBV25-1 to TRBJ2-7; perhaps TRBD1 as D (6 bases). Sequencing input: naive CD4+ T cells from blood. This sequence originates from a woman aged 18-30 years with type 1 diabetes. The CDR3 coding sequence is TGTGCCAGCAGCTTGGCAGGGGCCTACGAGCAGTACTTC. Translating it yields CASSLAGAYEQYF.